These 13 T cell receptor beta chains share one sample of origin, sequenced in a study of cytomegalovirus exposure and HLA in healthy donors (dated by TCRdb to about 2017). Libraries were made using the immunoSEQ multiplex PCR assay. For the multiplex PCR, a mixture combining 60 forward primers for TCR Vbeta segments and 13 reverse primers for TCR Jbeta segments was used. Not all clones reach the TCRdb copy of this immuneACCESS table, which keeps in-frame sequences only. Checked studies attribute under half of the gap to unresolved V genes and leave the rest unexplained. The sample has about 170,000 clones on record, roughly 84% of them singletons. Around 1.5% of the sample is taken by the ten largest. Sequenced sample: PBMCs. The receptors derive from a male donor in good health and CMV-seronegative.

V gene TRBV11-1 combines with J gene TRBJ2-7; D gene uncertain. Germline V lookup: CDR1 SGHAT, CDR2 FQDESV (reference sequence). This CDR3 contains 13 residues. Between the trimmed V and J ends, which lost 3 bases and 4 bases, there was a span of 10 bases. The CDR3 DNA reads as TGTGCCAGCAGCTTGTTAAGAGGTTACGAGCAGTACTTC. Encoded protein: CASSLLRGYEQYF.

This clone was seen a few times. The chain uses TRBV10-3 and TRBJ1-2; D unclear. Trimming removed 0 bases at V and 0 bases at J, with 5 bases between. Germline assignment: CDR1 ENHRY and CDR2 SYGVKD. This CDR3 region has 14 residues. The CDR3 DNA sequence: TGTGCCATCAGTGAGTCCCAAACTAACTATGGCTACACCTTC. Protein product: CAISESQTNYGYTF.

The V call is TRBV19, the J call TRBJ1-3; TRBD1 matches 11 bases. This CDR3 is built from 17 residues. V dropped 3 bases and J dropped 0; count of bases not matched to a gene: 4. CDR1 LNHDA and CDR2 SQIVND come from the germline V gene (reference sequence). In DNA form, the CDR3 reads TGTGCCAGTAGTATCGGACAGGGGGCCAACTCTGGAAACACCATATATTTT. This gives the protein CASSIGQGANSGNTIYF.

The chain has TRBV9 and TRBJ1-1; 7 bases are shared with TRBD1. Germline values: CDR1 SGDLS, CDR2 YYNGEE. This CDR3 spans 14 amino acids. The V gene end was trimmed by 1 base and the J gene end by 5 bases; junction bases not matched to a gene: 5. CDR3 loop: CASSVHQGETEAFF. CDR3 nucleotide sequence: TGTGCCAGCAGCGTACATCAGGGGGAAACTGAAGCTTTCTTT.

The rearrangement links TRBV7-9 to TRBJ2-1; TRBD1 agrees at 8 bases. CDR1 and CDR2 from the germline V gene are SEHNR and FQNEAQ (reference sequence). The CDR3 runs to 12 residues. Here the CDR3 reads CSGRDRYNEQFF. CDR3 sequence (DNA): TGTTCCGGCCGGGACAGGTACAATGAGCAGTTCTTC.

The rearrangement uses TRBV4-1 and TRBJ1-3, with 11 bases identical to TRBD1. J was trimmed by 4 bases and V by 0 bases; bases with no gene match: 2. The CDR3 has 16 residues. From germline, CDR1 is MGHRA and CDR2 YSYEKL. This CDR3 reads CASSQEGQGVGNTIYF. CDR3 DNA: TGCGCCAGCAGCCAAGAGGGACAGGGGGTCGGAAACACCATATATTTT.

This clone appeared a single time. The rearrangement joins TRBV7-6 to TRBJ1-3; D perhaps matches TRBD1 (6 bases). The V end was cut by 0 bases, the J end by 4 bases, with 13 bases between. Germline lookup yields CDR1 SGHVS and CDR2 FNYEAQ. This CDR3 spans 16 amino acids. The CDR3 loop reads CASSLARTAVGNTIYF. The DNA for the CDR3 is TGTGCCAGCAGCTTAGCCCGGACAGCGGTCGGAAACACCATATATTTT. Full variable domain (rest looked up from reference TRBV7-6 and TRBJ1-3): GAGVSQSPRYKVTKRGQDVALRCDPISGHVSLYWYRQALGQGPEFLTYFNYEAQQDKSGLPNDRFSAERPEGSISTLTIQRTEQRDSAMYRCASSLARTAVGNTIYFGEGSWLTVV.

The chain couples TRBV7-2 to TRBJ1-5; TRBD1 might be the D (6 bases). The CDR3 totals 17 residues. Germline V gene lookup returns CDR1 SGHTA and CDR2 FQGNSA. Trimming cost V 5 bases and J 0 bases, with 17 bases left between them. CDR3 in DNA: TGTGCCAGCAGCCAAAAACGGGGGGCGCTTAGCAATCAGCCCCAGCATTTT. This encodes CASSQKRGALSNQPQHF.

The V and J genes are TRBV7-6 and TRBJ1-2; TRBD1 agrees at 8 bases. Germline lookup yields CDR1 SGHVS and CDR2 FNYEAQ. Germline trimming cut 3 bases from V and 7 bases from J; bases unmatched to any gene: 1. This CDR3 is 12 amino acids long. CDR3 DNA sequence: TGTGCCAGCAGCTTGGACAGGGCTGGCTACACCTTC. As protein: CASSLDRAGYTF.

J is TRBJ2-7 and V is TRBV5-1; D is unresolved. The germline V gene has CDR1 SGHRS and CDR2 YFSETQ. With 0 bases removed from V and 0 bases from J, the gap between germline ends came to 10 bases. The CDR3 consists of 15 residues. The CDR3 reads CASSLEHQVSYEQYF. CDR3 DNA: TGCGCCAGCAGCTTGGAGCACCAGGTCTCCTACGAGCAGTACTTC. The full variable domain, its missing parts supplied by reference TRBV5-1 and TRBJ2-7, is KAGVTQTPRYLIKTRGQQVTLSCSPISGHRSVSWYQQTPGQGLQFLFEYFSETQRNKGNFPGRFSGRQFSNSRSEMNVSTLELGDSALYLCASSLEHQVSYEQYFGPGTRLTVT.

The V call is TRBV19, the J call TRBJ2-7, with D possibly being TRBD1 (6 bases). This CDR3 is built from 13 residues. V lost 4 bases, J lost 7 bases, and 14 bases lay in between. CDR1 LNHDA and CDR2 SQIVND come from the germline V gene (reference sequence). DNA of the CDR3: TGTGCCAGTAGTAGTCAGGGGAACTTGGAGCAGTACTTC. Protein: CASSSQGNLEQYF.

The J gene is TRBJ2-7, the V gene TRBV18, with D possibly being TRBD1 (5 bases). Trimming took 6 bases from V and 12 from J, leaving 21 bases between them. CDR1 and CDR2 (germline): KGHSH, LQKENI. The CDR3 consists of 13 residues. CDR3 protein: CASSMGPLTSWYF. The CDR3 nucleotides read TGTGCCAGCTCGATGGGGCCGTTGACGAGCTGGTACTTC.

This clone appeared a few times. The chain couples TRBV6-5 to TRBJ2-7, with D uncertain. The CDR3 covers 13 residues. Trimming stripped 5 bases from V and 12 bases from J, with 20 bases between. CDR1 and CDR2 from the germline V gene are MNHEY and SVGAGI. CDR3: CASSPQWPPLRYF. The DNA for the CDR3 is TGTGCCAGCAGTCCCCAGTGGCCTCCGCTCCGGTACTTC.